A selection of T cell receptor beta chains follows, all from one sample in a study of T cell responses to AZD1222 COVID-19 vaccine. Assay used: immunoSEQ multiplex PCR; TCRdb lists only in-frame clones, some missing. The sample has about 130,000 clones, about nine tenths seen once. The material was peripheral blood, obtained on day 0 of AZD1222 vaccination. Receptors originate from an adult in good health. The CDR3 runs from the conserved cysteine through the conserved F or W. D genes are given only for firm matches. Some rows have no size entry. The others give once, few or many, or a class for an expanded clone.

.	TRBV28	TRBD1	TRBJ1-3	CASSFSPTGAGNTIYF	TGTGCCAGCAGTTTCAGTCCGACAGGGGCTGGAAACACCATATATTTT
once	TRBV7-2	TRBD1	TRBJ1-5	CASSLGQGVYSNQPQHF	TGTGCCAGCAGCCTTGGACAGGGGGTTTATAGCAATCAGCCCCAGCATTTT
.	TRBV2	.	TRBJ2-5	CASIPDDPRKTQYF	TGTGCCAGCATCCCGGATGATCCGAGGAAGACCCAGTACTTC
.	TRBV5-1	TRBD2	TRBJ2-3	CASSGAGLTDTQYF	TGCGCCAGCAGCGGAGCGGGACTTACAGATACGCAGTATTTT
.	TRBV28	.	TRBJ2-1	CASSPHGSSYNEQFF	TGTGCCAGCAGTCCCCACGGGAGCTCCTACAATGAGCAGTTCTTC
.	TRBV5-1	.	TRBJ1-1	CASSREGPEAFF	TGCGCCAGCAGCCGGGAGGGGCCTGAAGCTTTCTTT
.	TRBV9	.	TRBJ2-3	CASSLNRLGTDTQYF	TGTGCCAGCAGCTTAAACAGGCTTGGCACAGATACGCAGTATTTT
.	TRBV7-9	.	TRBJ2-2	CASSLAPDTGELFF	TGTGCCAGCAGCTTAGCTCCAGACACCGGGGAGCTGTTTTTT
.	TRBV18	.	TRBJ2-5	CASSPPGGSKSETQYF	TGTGCCAGCTCACCCCCCGGGGGATCTAAGAGTGAGACCCAGTACTTC
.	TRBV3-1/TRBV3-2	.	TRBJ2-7	CASSQAGSGTGEQYF	TGTGCCAGCAGCCAAGCAGGTTCGGGGACGGGGGAGCAGTACTTC
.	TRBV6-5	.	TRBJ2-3	CASSSGTAVDTQYF	TGTGCCAGCAGTTCCGGGACTGCCGTCGATACGCAGTATTTT
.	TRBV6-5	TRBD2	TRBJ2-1	CASGGTTYNEQFF	TGTGCCAGCGGCGGGACTACCTACAATGAGCAGTTCTTC
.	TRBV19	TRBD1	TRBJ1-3	CASRSTGTIYF	TGTGCCAGTAGATCGACAGGGACCATATATTTT
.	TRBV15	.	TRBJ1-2	CATSTSRGTDYGYTF	TGTGCCACCAGCACCAGTCGGGGCACAGACTATGGCTACACCTTC
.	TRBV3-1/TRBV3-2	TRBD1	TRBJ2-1	CASSPTGSNEQFF	TGTGCCAGCAGCCCGACAGGGTCCAATGAGCAGTTCTTC